What follows are 30 T cell receptor beta chains derived from one specimen sequenced in a study of response to subunit inactivated influenza vaccine. TCRdb itself ran the RT-PCR reads through MiXCR, one entry per CDR3 protein. Of hundreds of thousands of distinct CDR3 sequences listed, 25% are singletons. Sample: CD4+ T cells sorted from PBMCs, taken roughly 5 days after vaccination. These receptors were obtained from a man between 45 and 60 years old who received an inactivated influenza vaccine.

This chain joins TRBV11-2 and TRBJ2-1; D may be TRBD1 (6 bases). Germline values: CDR1 SGHAT, CDR2 FQNNGV. The CDR3 runs 14 residues. The ends were cut back, 4 bases at V and 4 bases at J, with 11 bases in the middle. The CDR3 reads CASSSVDRYNEQFF. Written as DNA, the CDR3 is TGTGCCAGCAGCTCCGTTGACAGGTACAATGAGCAGTTCTTC.

The V call is TRBV20-1, the J call TRBJ2-7; no definite D call. Trimming took off 0 bases at V and 6 bases at J, with 3 bases between the two ends. The CDR3 has 10 amino acids. CDR1 is DFQATT and CDR2 is SNEGSKA in the germline V gene (reference sequence). The CDR3 coding sequence is TGCAGTGCTAGAGAGGGCGAGCAGTACTTC. It yields the protein CSAREGEQYF.

The table lists this clonotype with a few counts. J is TRBJ1-3 and V is TRBV7-2; possible D gene TRBD1, 5 bases. The V end lost 5 bases, the J end lost 4 bases, and 15 bases lay between the germline ends. Germline CDR1 and CDR2: SGHTA and FQGNSA. This CDR3 is 15 amino acids long. In DNA form, the CDR3 reads TGTGCCAGCAGCCCCCATGCGGGGGTCGGAAACACCATATATTTT. This translates into CASSPHAGVGNTIYF.

This clonotype came up a few times. The chain links TRBV7-2 to TRBJ2-5, with TRBD1 identical over 10 bases. From germline, CDR1 is SGHTA and CDR2 FQGNSA. V was clipped by 2 bases and J by 2 bases; unmatched bases: 5. CDR3 size: 16 residues. This CDR3 reads CASSLLGTGVQETQYF. The CDR3, as DNA: TGTGCCAGCAGCTTATTGGGGACAGGGGTACAAGAGACCCAGTACTTC.

V is TRBV6-6 and J is TRBJ1-5; D is ambiguous. This CDR3 region has 13 residues. V was pared by 4 bases and J by 1 base, with 5 bases between. Germline assignment: CDR1 MNHNY and CDR2 SVGAGI (reference sequence). CDR3: CASSSASNQPQHF. CDR3 bases: TGTGCCAGCAGTTCGGCCAGCAATCAGCCCCAGCATTTT.

The V and J genes are TRBV10-1 and TRBJ2-2; TRBD1 matches 12 bases. The CDR3 is 16 amino acids. Germline V lookup: CDR1 WNHNN, CDR2 SYGVQD (reference sequence). Trimming cost V 4 bases and J 7 bases; bases outside gene matches: 7. The CDR3 spells CASSGLGTGGIGELFF. CDR3 bases: TGCGCCAGCAGTGGCCTAGGGACAGGGGGCATCGGGGAGCTGTTTTTT.

The V gene is TRBV7-2, the J gene TRBJ1-2; D not resolved. Germline CDR1 and CDR2: SGHTA and FQGNSA. The CDR3 contains 15 residues. V was trimmed by 1 base and J by 8 bases, leaving 17 bases between them. Written as DNA, the CDR3 is TGTGCCAGCAGCTTAGTCATCCAGACTTTAACCGGCTACACCTTC. Protein sequence: CASSLVIQTLTGYTF.

The rearrangement joins TRBV20-1 to TRBJ1-4, with TRBD1 matching over 12 bases. The V gene end was trimmed by 6 bases and the J gene end by 5 bases; junction bases not matched to a gene: 7. This CDR3 is 15 amino acids long. CDR1 and CDR2 (germline): DFQATT, SNEGSKA (reference sequence). CDR3 region: CSAIPGTGGNEKLFF. The CDR3 coding sequence is TGCAGTGCAATACCCGGGACAGGGGGCAATGAAAAACTGTTTTTT.

This clonotype appeared a few times. The chain recombines TRBV5-1 with TRBJ2-7, with TRBD2 identical over 11 bases. The V and J ends lost 0 bases and 10 bases, in that order; junction bases with no gene match: 6. The CDR3 runs to 14 residues. The V gene's germline CDR1 is SGHRS and CDR2 YFSETQ. CDR3 in amino acids: CASSLELAGANQYF. The CDR3 coding sequence is TGCGCCAGCAGCTTGGAACTAGCGGGGGCCAATCAGTACTTC.

This clonotype was picked up a small number of times. The gene calls are TRBV7-6 and TRBJ2-4; D uncertain. The CDR3 loop spans 12 amino acids. Germline CDR1 SGHVS, CDR2 FNYEAQ. V was trimmed by 4 bases and J by 7 bases, leaving 8 bases between them. The CDR3 DNA reads as TGTGCCAGCAGCTCGGCAACGAACATTCAGTACTTC. As protein: CASSSATNIQYF.

This clonotype appeared a few times. V usage is TRBV6-1 and J usage is TRBJ1-4; the D is unclear. Trimming pared 6 bases from V and 4 bases from J, leaving 12 bases between. CDR1 is MNHNS, CDR2 SASEGT, per germline. CDR3 size: 14 residues. The CDR3 here is CASRVDGLNEKLFF. The CDR3 region has the DNA TGTGCCAGCAGAGTCGACGGGCTTAATGAAAAACTGTTTTTT.

The rearrangement joins TRBV5-4 to TRBJ2-1; D unclear. Trimming pared 4 bases from V and 8 bases from J, leaving 13 bases between. The CDR3 has 13 residues. Germline CDR1 is SGHNT and CDR2 is YYREEE (reference sequence). In nucleotides, the CDR3 is TGTGCCAGCAGCCCGCCCGGTGTCCATGAGCAGTTCTTC. It yields the protein CASSPPGVHEQFF.

The rearrangement joins TRBV7-9 to TRBJ2-7; D is unclear. The CDR3 runs to 11 residues. V lost 4 bases to trimming and J lost 6 bases, with 7 bases between them. Germline values: CDR1 SEHNR, CDR2 FQNEAQ (reference sequence). The chain's CDR3 is CASSYIFEQYF. The CDR3 DNA sequence: TGTGCCAGCAGCTACATCTTCGAGCAGTACTTC.

The chain couples TRBV7-6 to TRBJ2-7; D uncertain. V lost 4 bases to trimming and J lost 6 bases, with 19 bases between them. The V gene's germline CDR1 is SGHVS and CDR2 FNYEAQ. The length of the CDR3 is 15 residues. The CDR3 DNA sequence: TGTGCCAGCAGCTACCTCTTGGCACCCGTAAGCGAGCAGTACTTC. Its translation is CASSYLLAPVSEQYF.

This clonotype was picked up a small number of times. The chain links TRBV13 to TRBJ2-7; 7 nucleotides line up with TRBD2. J lost 5 bases, V lost 5 bases, and 9 bases had no gene match. Germline loops: CDR1 PRHDT, CDR2 FYEKMQ (reference sequence). The length of the CDR3 is 14 residues. CDR3 in DNA: TGTGCCAGCAGCGATAGGAGCGGGAACGACGAGCAGTACTTC. Encoded protein: CASSDRSGNDEQYF.

This chain joins TRBV4-3 and TRBJ2-1; the match to TRBD2 covers 11 bases. This CDR3 region has 16 residues. Trimming took 4 bases from V and 8 from J; bases not matched to a gene: 10. The germline gives CDR1 LGHNA, CDR2 YSLEER. CDR3 residues: CASSPEVAGGYHEQFF. The CDR3 nucleotides read TGCGCCAGCAGCCCCGAGGTAGCGGGAGGGTACCATGAGCAGTTCTTC.

The genes are TRBV5-1 and TRBJ1-2; 9 positions match TRBD1. The CDR3 contains 12 residues. Germline trimming cut 5 bases from V and 7 bases from J; bases unmatched to any gene: 3. CDR1 SGHRS and CDR2 YFSETQ come from the germline V gene. The CDR3 nucleotides read TGCGCCAGCAGTCGGGACAGGGCTGGCTACACCTTC. This sequence encodes CASSRDRAGYTF.

In its sample, this clonotype was seen a few times. J is TRBJ2-1 and V is TRBV4-3, with 13 bases fitting TRBD2. The length of the CDR3 is 20 residues. Germline loops: CDR1 LGHNA, CDR2 YSLEER. V shed 4 bases, J shed 0 bases, and the junction held 12 bases outside the gene matches. CDR3 protein: CASSPDVTSGRQSSYNEQFF. The DNA of the CDR3 is TGCGCCAGCAGCCCAGATGTGACTAGCGGGAGGCAGAGCTCCTACAATGAGCAGTTCTTC.

The chain links TRBV15 to TRBJ2-2, with D possibly matching TRBD1 (5 bases). The CDR3 has 16 residues. CDR1 is LNHNV, CDR2 YYDKDF, per germline (reference sequence). V was clipped by 1 base and J by 0 bases, with 9 bases between them. CDR3 protein: CATSRGGGANTGELFF. In nucleotides, the CDR3 is TGTGCCACCAGCAGAGGGGGCGGAGCGAACACCGGGGAGCTGTTTTTT.

The chain joins TRBV5-1 to TRBJ1-1, with 7 bases fitting TRBD1. Germline assignment: CDR1 SGHRS and CDR2 YFSETQ. The J segment lost 3 bases and the V segment lost 1 base, leaving 6 bases of the junction unmatched. The CDR3 totals 15 residues. The CDR3, as DNA: TGCGCCAGCAGCTTGCGTGGTGACAGGGACACTGAAGCTTTCTTT. Protein: CASSLRGDRDTEAFF. The full variable domain, completed using reference TRBV5-1 and TRBJ1-1, is KAGVTQTPRYLIKTRGQQVTLSCSPISGHRSVSWYQQTPGQGLQFLFEYFSETQRNKGNFPGRFSGRQFSNSRSEMNVSTLELGDSALYLCASSLRGDRDTEAFFGQGTRLTVV.

The CDR3 nucleotides read TGCAGTGCGGGCAAGACTAGCGGAACCTACGAGCAGTACTTC. Its protein is CSAGKTSGTYEQYF. The chain couples TRBV20-1 to TRBJ2-7; 9 bases are shared with TRBD2. The CDR3 loop spans 14 amino acids. Unmatched junction bases numbered 8, after V lost 6 bases and J lost 2 bases. The germline V gene has CDR1 DFQATT and CDR2 SNEGSKA (reference sequence).

The gene calls are TRBV12-3 or TRBV12-4 and TRBJ1-5; D is unresolved. The CDR3 is 16 amino acids. V lost 3 bases to trimming and J lost 5 bases, with 17 bases between them. Written as DNA, the CDR3 is TGTGCCAGCAGTTTTGAGCGTGGGCGTACCGATCAGCCCCAGCATTTT. Translation gives CASSFERGRTDQPQHF.

The chain is built from TRBV7-2 and TRBJ1-2, with 7 bases lining up with TRBD1. V lost 3 bases, J lost 4 bases, and 2 bases stayed unmatched. Germline CDR1 and CDR2: SGHTA and FQGNSA. The CDR3 is 13 residues long. CDR3 nucleotides: TGTGCCAGCAGCTTCGGACAGGTCTATGGCTACACCTTC. This codes for CASSFGQVYGYTF.

The genes are TRBV6-5 and TRBJ2-5; perhaps TRBD1 as D (6 bases). The germline V and J ends were trimmed by 2 bases and 5 bases, with 15 bases remaining between them. Germline V gene data show CDR1 as MNHEY and CDR2 as SVGAGI. This CDR3 contains 15 residues. CDR3 region: CASSYTDRPQETQYF. The DNA for the CDR3 is TGTGCCAGCAGTTACACCGACAGGCCCCAGGAGACCCAGTACTTC.

Only a few counts were recorded for this clonotype. The chain recombines TRBV7-9 with TRBJ2-5; D possibly corresponds to TRBD2 (5 bases). The CDR3 is made up of 15 amino acids. Germline V gene lookup returns CDR1 SEHNR and CDR2 FQNEAQ (reference sequence). With 5 bases removed from V and 1 base from J, the gap between germline ends came to 14 bases. The CDR3 sequence: CASSLRGRGQETQYF. The CDR3 coding sequence is TGTGCCAGCAGCCTCCGGGGTCGGGGCCAAGAGACCCAGTACTTC.

The chain links TRBV20-1 to TRBJ2-5; weak D call: TRBD1 (5 bases). V was shortened by 0 bases and J by 6 bases, with 11 bases between the two germline ends. From germline, CDR1 is DFQATT and CDR2 SNEGSKA (reference sequence). The CDR3 loop spans 13 amino acids. This CDR3 is CSARDPNRKTQYF. The CDR3 DNA follows: TGCAGTGCTAGAGACCCTAACAGGAAGACCCAGTACTTC.

This clonotype was recorded a few times. This chain uses TRBV20-1 with TRBJ2-1; 7 nucleotides line up with TRBD2. Germline V gene data show CDR1 as DFQATT and CDR2 as SNEGSKA (reference sequence). The J segment lost 0 bases and the V segment lost 4 bases, leaving 9 bases of the junction unmatched. CDR3 length: 16 residues. The CDR3 here is CSAKVGRLASYNEQFF. CDR3 DNA: TGCAGTGCTAAAGTTGGTAGACTAGCCTCCTACAATGAGCAGTTCTTC.

The rearrangement links TRBV15 to TRBJ2-3, with D maybe TRBD2 (6 bases). The CDR3 is 15 amino acids. Trimming took 5 bases from V and 1 from J, leaving 13 bases between them. Germline CDR1 is LNHNV and CDR2 is YYDKDF (reference sequence). In DNA, the CDR3 is TGTGCCACCAGCCGGCGGGATGGGGGCACAGATACGCAGTATTTT. This gives the protein CATSRRDGGTDTQYF.

The chain is built from TRBV5-1 and TRBJ2-1; D is unclear. Germline-derived CDR1 and CDR2 are SGHRS and YFSETQ. V was trimmed by 0 bases and J by 10 bases, leaving 11 bases between them. The CDR3 length is 13 residues. The CDR3 protein is CASSLDTEREQFF. CDR3 nucleotides: TGCGCCAGCAGCTTGGATACGGAGAGGGAGCAGTTCTTC.

The rearrangement joins TRBV6-2 or TRBV6-3 to TRBJ1-1; D gene uncertain. CDR1 MNHEY and CDR2 SVGEGT come from the germline V gene. This CDR3 has 16 residues. Trimming took off 0 bases at V and 1 base at J, with 12 bases between the two ends. Written as DNA, the CDR3 is TGTGCCAGCAGTTACTCGACCTCTGGATGGAACACTGAAGCTTTCTTT. As protein: CASSYSTSGWNTEAFF.